This T cell receptor beta chain was captured by sequencing in a study of blood T cell repertoires in COVID-19. From germline, CDR1 is SNHLY and CDR2 FYNNEI. V dropped 3 bases and J dropped 4 bases, with 15 bases sitting between them. The CDR3 runs to 15 residues. This table comes from immunoSEQ multiplex PCR, and its TCRdb copy is limited to in-frame clones, with some not included. The table includes about 100,000 clones, 80% to 90% detected once. This clone has only one observation. The V and J genes are TRBV2 and TRBJ1-1; possible D gene TRBD1, 6 bases. What was sequenced was peripheral blood. This sequence was found in a woman in her 30s with acute or convalescent COVID-19. The CDR3 DNA is TGTGCCAGCAGTGATCGGGGGGCGGTTGCCACTGAAGCTTTCTTT. Amino acids: CASSDRGAVATEAFF.